Given below is one TCR beta chain in context. The sample carries other DNA sequences with the same CDR3. Using immunoSEQ multiplex PCR, the repertoire was profiled, and TCRdb retains in-frame clones only, with some absent. Of more than 75,000 clones in the sample, 80% to 85% were seen once. The CDR3 loop spans 14 amino acids. Losses at the gene ends were 3 bases for V and 3 bases for J; bases not matched to a gene: 0. Germline CDR1 KGHSH, CDR2 LQKENI. This specimen belongs to a study of blood T cell repertoires in COVID-19. The V and J genes are TRBV18 and TRBJ2-3; 10 positions agree with TRBD1. The TCR originated in a woman of 80 years or more with active or convalescent COVID-19. Specimen: peripheral blood. DNA of the CDR3: TGTGCCAGCTCACCGGGACAGGGGACAGATACGCAGTATTTT. Translated: CASSPGQGTDTQYF.